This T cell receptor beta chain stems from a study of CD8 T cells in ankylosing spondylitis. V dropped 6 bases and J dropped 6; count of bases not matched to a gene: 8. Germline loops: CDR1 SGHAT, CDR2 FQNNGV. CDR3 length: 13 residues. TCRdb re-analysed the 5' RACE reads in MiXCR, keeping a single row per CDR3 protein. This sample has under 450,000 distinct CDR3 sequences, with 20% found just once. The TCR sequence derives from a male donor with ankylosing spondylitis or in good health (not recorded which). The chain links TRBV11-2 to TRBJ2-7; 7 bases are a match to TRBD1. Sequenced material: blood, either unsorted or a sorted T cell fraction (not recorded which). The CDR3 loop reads CASRLWDSAEQYF. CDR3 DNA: TGTGCCAGCAGGCTGTGGGACAGCGCCGAGCAGTACTTC.